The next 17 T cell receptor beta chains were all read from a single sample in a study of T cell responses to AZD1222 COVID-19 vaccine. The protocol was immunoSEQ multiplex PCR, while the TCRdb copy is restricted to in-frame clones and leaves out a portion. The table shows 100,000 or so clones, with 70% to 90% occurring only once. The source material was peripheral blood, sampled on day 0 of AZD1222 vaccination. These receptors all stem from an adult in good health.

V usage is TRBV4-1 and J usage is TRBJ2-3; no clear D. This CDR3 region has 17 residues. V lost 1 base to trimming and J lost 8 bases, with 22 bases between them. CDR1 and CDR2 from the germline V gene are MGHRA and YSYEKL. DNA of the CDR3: TGCGCCAGCAGCCAAGGCCTGATCCCGACCGCCTTAGGTACGCAGTATTTT. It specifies CASSQGLIPTALGTQYF.

This CDR3 reads CASSDGGLRTGELFF. The CDR3 nucleotides are TGTGCCAGCAGTGACGGGGGGCTCCGGACCGGGGAGCTGTTTTTT. The chain employs TRBV6-1 and TRBJ2-2; D possibly corresponds to TRBD2 (7 bases). The length of the CDR3 is 15 residues. V was trimmed by 3 bases and J by 5 bases, leaving 13 bases between them. CDR1 MNHNS and CDR2 SASEGT come from the germline V gene.

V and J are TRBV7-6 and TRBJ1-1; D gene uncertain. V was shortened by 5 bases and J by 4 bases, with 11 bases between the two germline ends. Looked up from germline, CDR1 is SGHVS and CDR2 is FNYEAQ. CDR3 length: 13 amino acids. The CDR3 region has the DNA TGTGCCAGCAGCCCCGATCCGGGCACTGAAGCTTTCTTT. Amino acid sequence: CASSPDPGTEAFF.

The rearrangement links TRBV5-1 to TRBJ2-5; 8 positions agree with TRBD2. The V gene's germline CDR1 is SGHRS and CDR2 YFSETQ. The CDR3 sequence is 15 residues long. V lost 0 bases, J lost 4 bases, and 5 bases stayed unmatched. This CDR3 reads CASSLGSGGRETQYF. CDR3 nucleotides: TGCGCCAGCAGCTTGGGGAGCGGGGGTCGAGAGACCCAGTACTTC.

CDR3 amino acids: CATSMGPTYEQYF. The CDR3 DNA sequence: TGCGCCACATCCATGGGGCCTACCTACGAGCAGTACTTC. The chain recombines TRBV5-1 with TRBJ2-7, with D possibly TRBD1 on 5 matching bases. The CDR3 consists of 13 residues. CDR1 is SGHRS, CDR2 YFSETQ, per germline. V was clipped by 9 bases and J by 2 bases, with 15 bases between them.

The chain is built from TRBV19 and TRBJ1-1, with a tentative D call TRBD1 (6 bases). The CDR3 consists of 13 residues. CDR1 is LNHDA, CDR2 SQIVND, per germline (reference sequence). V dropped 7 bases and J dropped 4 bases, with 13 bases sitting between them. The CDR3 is CASIGKGGTEAFF. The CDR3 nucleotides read TGTGCCAGTATTGGAAAAGGGGGCACTGAAGCTTTCTTT. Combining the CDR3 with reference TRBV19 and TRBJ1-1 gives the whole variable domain DGGITQSPKYLFRKEGQNVTLSCEQNLNHDAMYWYRQDPGQGLRLIYYSQIVNDFQKGDIAEGYSVSREKKESFPLTVTSAQKNPTAFYLCASIGKGGTEAFFGQGTRLTVV.

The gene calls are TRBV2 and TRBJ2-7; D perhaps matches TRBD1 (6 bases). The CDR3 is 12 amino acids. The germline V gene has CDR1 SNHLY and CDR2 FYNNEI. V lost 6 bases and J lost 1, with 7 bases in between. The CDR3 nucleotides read TGTGCCAGCAGGGACAGATCCTACGAGCAGTACTTC. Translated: CASRDRSYEQYF.

CDR3 nucleotides: TGTGCCAGCAGCCCCAGGGGTTATGGAAACACCATATATTTT. It translates to CASSPRGYGNTIYF. The V call is TRBV3-1 (or the pseudogene TRBV3-2), the J call TRBJ1-3; D might be TRBD1 (6 bases). Trimming stripped 4 bases from V and 3 bases from J, with 10 bases between. Germline V gene data show CDR1 as LGHDT and CDR2 as YNNKEL (reference sequence). The CDR3 runs 14 residues.

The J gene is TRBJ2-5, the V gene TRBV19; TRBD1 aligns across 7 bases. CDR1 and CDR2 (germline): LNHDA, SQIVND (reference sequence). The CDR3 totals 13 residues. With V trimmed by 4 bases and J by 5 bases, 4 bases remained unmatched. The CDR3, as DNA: TGTGCCAGTAGTAAAGGGGGCCAGGAGACCCAGTACTTC. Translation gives CASSKGGQETQYF.

The CDR3 here is CASSPSPSSGNTIYF. CDR3 sequence (DNA): TGTGCCAGCTCACCTAGCCCCTCCTCTGGAAACACCATATATTTT. V gene TRBV18 combines with J gene TRBJ1-3; no clear D gene. Per the germline V gene, CDR1 is KGHSH and CDR2 is LQKENI. The V gene lost 3 bases and the J gene lost 0 bases, with 9 bases spanning the gap. CDR3 size: 15 residues.

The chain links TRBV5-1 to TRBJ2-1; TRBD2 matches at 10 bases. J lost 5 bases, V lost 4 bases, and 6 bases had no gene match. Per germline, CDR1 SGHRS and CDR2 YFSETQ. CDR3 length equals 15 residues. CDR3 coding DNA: TGCGCCAGCAGCCGAGCGGGAGGGGGCCACAATGAGCAGTTCTTC. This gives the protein CASSRAGGGHNEQFF.

In DNA form, the CDR3 reads TGTGCCAGCAGCCAAGATATCCTCAGGACGGCAACTAATGAAAAACTGTTTTTT. This encodes CASSQDILRTATNEKLFF. The V and J genes are TRBV3-1 (or the pseudogene TRBV3-2) and TRBJ1-4; D remains unclear. Germline V gene lookup returns CDR1 LGHDT and CDR2 YNNKEL (reference sequence). The CDR3 consists of 18 residues. V lost 0 bases and J 0 bases, leaving 14 bases between the germline ends.

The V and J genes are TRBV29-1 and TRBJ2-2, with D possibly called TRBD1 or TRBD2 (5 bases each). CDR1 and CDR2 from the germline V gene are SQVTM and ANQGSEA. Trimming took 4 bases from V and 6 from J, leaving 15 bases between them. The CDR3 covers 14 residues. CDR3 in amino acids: CSVAGTVGSGELFF. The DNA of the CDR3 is TGCAGCGTTGCTGGGACGGTGGGGTCCGGGGAGCTGTTTTTT.

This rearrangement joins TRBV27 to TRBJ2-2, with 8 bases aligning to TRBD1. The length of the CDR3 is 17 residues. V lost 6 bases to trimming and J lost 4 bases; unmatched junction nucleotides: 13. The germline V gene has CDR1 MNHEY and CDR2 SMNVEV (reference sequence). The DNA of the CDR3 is TGTGCCAGCAGGAGCGATCGGACAGGGATACGCACCGGGGAGCTGTTTTTT. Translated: CASRSDRTGIRTGELFF.

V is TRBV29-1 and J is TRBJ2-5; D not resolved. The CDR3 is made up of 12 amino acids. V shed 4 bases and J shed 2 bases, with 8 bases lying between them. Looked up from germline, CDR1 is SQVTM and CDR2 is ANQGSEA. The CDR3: CSVGLPQETQYF. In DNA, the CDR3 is TGCAGCGTTGGCCTGCCGCAAGAGACCCAGTACTTC. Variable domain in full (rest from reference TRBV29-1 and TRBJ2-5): SAVISQKPSRDICQRGTSLTIQCQVDSQVTMMFWYRQQPGQSLTLIATANQGSEATYESGFVIDKFPISRPNLTFSTLTVSNMSPEDSSIYLCSVGLPQETQYFGPGTRLLVL.

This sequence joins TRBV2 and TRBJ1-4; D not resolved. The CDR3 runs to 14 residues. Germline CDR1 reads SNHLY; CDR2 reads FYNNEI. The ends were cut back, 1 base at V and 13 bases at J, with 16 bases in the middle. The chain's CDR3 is CASSEGAFRPGLFF. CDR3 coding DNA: TGTGCCAGCAGTGAAGGGGCGTTCCGTCCCGGACTGTTTTTT.

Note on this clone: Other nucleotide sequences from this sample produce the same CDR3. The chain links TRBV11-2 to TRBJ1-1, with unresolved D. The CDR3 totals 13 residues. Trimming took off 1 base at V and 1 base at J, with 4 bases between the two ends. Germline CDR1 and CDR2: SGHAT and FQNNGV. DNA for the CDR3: TGTGCCAGCAGCTTAGTCAGGAACACTGAAGCTTTCTTT. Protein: CASSLVRNTEAFF.